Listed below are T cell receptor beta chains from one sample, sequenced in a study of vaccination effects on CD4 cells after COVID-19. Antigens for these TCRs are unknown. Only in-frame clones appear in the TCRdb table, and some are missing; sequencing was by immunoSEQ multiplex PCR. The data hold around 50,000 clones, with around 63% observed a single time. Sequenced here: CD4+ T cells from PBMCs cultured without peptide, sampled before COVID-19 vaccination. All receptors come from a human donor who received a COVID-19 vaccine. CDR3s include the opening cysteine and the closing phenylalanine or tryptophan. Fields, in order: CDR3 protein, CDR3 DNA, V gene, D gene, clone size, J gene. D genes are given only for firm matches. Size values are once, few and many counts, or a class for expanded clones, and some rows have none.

CDR3aa: CASSIVPGRKQPQHF; CDR3nt: TGTGCCAGCAGTATCGTGCCAGGGAGGAAACAGCCCCAGCATTTT; v_gene: TRBV6-2/TRBV6-3; d_gene: NA; abundance: NA; j_gene: TRBJ1-5
CDR3aa: CASSFGVGGGTEAFF; CDR3nt: TGTGCCAGCAGCTTCGGTGTTGGGGGGGGCACTGAAGCTTTCTTT; v_gene: TRBV11-2; d_gene: NA; abundance: once; j_gene: TRBJ1-1
CDR3aa: CASSFVGPGDTEAFF; CDR3nt: NA; v_gene: TRBV5-1; d_gene: NA; abundance: few; j_gene: TRBJ1-1
CDR3aa: CASRERGTYNEQFF; CDR3nt: TGCGCCAGCAGGGAGCGGGGAACCTACAATGAGCAGTTCTTC; v_gene: TRBV5-1; d_gene: TRBD2; abundance: NA; j_gene: TRBJ2-1
CDR3aa: CASSPYLPSGRTDTQYF; CDR3nt: TGTGCCAGCAGCCCCTACTTGCCCAGCGGCCGCACAGATACGCAGTATTTT; v_gene: TRBV7-8; d_gene: NA; abundance: NA; j_gene: TRBJ2-3
CDR3aa: CASSRDRNYEQYF; CDR3nt: TGTGCCAGCAGCCGGGACAGAAACTACGAGCAGTACTTC; v_gene: TRBV4-2; d_gene: TRBD1; abundance: NA; j_gene: TRBJ2-7
CDR3aa: CASSQDTRRQAQHF; CDR3nt: TGTGCCAGCAGCCAAGATACCAGGCGACAGGCCCAGCATTTT; v_gene: TRBV3-1/TRBV3-2; d_gene: NA; abundance: once; j_gene: TRBJ1-5
CDR3aa: CASSLFYASGEQYF; CDR3nt: TGTGCCAGCAGTTTATTTTACGCGTCGGGGGAGCAGTACTTC; v_gene: TRBV27; d_gene: NA; abundance: NA; j_gene: TRBJ2-7
CDR3aa: CASSDRKTGDTQYF; CDR3nt: TGTGCCAGCAGTGACCGCAAAACAGGAGATACGCAGTATTTT; v_gene: TRBV6-1; d_gene: NA; abundance: NA; j_gene: TRBJ2-3
CDR3aa: CASSQRSWGNTEAFF; CDR3nt: TGTGCCAGCAGCCAAAGAAGTTGGGGGAACACTGAAGCTTTCTTT; v_gene: TRBV3-1/TRBV3-2; d_gene: NA; abundance: NA; j_gene: TRBJ1-1
CDR3aa: CASSEFDVWTSATNEKLFF; CDR3nt: TGTGCCAGCAGTGAATTCGACGTTTGGACGTCGGCAACTAATGAAAAACTGTTTTTT; v_gene: TRBV6-1; d_gene: NA; abundance: NA; j_gene: TRBJ1-4
CDR3aa: CASSLQGAGGYTF; CDR3nt: TGTGCCAGCAGCCTACAGGGGGCTGGTGGCTACACCTTC; v_gene: TRBV28; d_gene: TRBD1; abundance: NA; j_gene: TRBJ1-2
CDR3aa: CASSLLSGASQPQHF; CDR3nt: TGTGCCAGCAGCTTACTATCAGGGGCCTCACAGCCCCAGCATTTT; v_gene: TRBV7-2; d_gene: NA; abundance: NA; j_gene: TRBJ1-5
CDR3aa: CAISDRDRGLQNQPQHF; CDR3nt: TGTGCCATCAGTGATAGGGACAGGGGATTGCAGAATCAGCCCCAGCATTTT; v_gene: TRBV10-3; d_gene: TRBD1; abundance: once; j_gene: TRBJ1-5
CDR3aa: CASSPLPDSYEQYF; CDR3nt: TGTGCCAGCTCACCACTACCGGACAGCTACGAGCAGTACTTC; v_gene: TRBV18; d_gene: NA; abundance: NA; j_gene: TRBJ2-7
CDR3aa: CASSPPGLSSGNTIYF; CDR3nt: TGTGCCAGCTCACCACCGGGACTGAGCTCTGGAAACACCATATATTTT; v_gene: TRBV18; d_gene: NA; abundance: NA; j_gene: TRBJ1-3
CDR3aa: CASSLQGRGGYTF; CDR3nt: TGTGCCAGCAGCCTCCAGGGGAGGGGCGGCTACACCTTC; v_gene: TRBV7-2; d_gene: NA; abundance: NA; j_gene: TRBJ1-2
CDR3aa: CASSLGGSYNEQFF; CDR3nt: TGTGCCAGCAGCCTCGGGGGTTCCTACAATGAGCAGTTCTTC; v_gene: TRBV5-4; d_gene: NA; abundance: NA; j_gene: TRBJ2-1
CDR3aa: CASSLRGGYNEQFF; CDR3nt: TGTGCCAGCAGCCTTAGGGGGGGATACAATGAGCAGTTCTTC; v_gene: TRBV3-1/TRBV3-2; d_gene: NA; abundance: NA; j_gene: TRBJ2-1
CDR3aa: CASSLGLDYGYTF; CDR3nt: TGTGCCAGCAGTTTGGGACTGGACTATGGCTACACCTTC; v_gene: TRBV28; d_gene: NA; abundance: once; j_gene: TRBJ1-2
CDR3aa: CSAKSRSSYNEQFF; CDR3nt: TGCAGCGCTAAAAGCCGTAGCTCCTACAATGAGCAGTTCTTC; v_gene: TRBV29-1; d_gene: NA; abundance: NA; j_gene: TRBJ2-1
CDR3aa: CASSLLGLVNTGELFF; CDR3nt: TGTGCCAGCAGCCTTTTGGGACTAGTTAACACCGGGGAGCTGTTTTTT; v_gene: TRBV14; d_gene: TRBD2; abundance: once; j_gene: TRBJ2-2
CDR3aa: CASSYPGLAGGYEQYF; CDR3nt: TGTGCCAGCAGTTACCCGGGACTAGCGGGAGGGTACGAGCAGTACTTC; v_gene: TRBV6-6; d_gene: TRBD2; abundance: NA; j_gene: TRBJ2-7
CDR3aa: CSALGAGRTGELFF; CDR3nt: TGCAGCGCCCTGGGGGCAGGGCGTACCGGGGAGCTGTTTTTT; v_gene: TRBV29-1; d_gene: NA; abundance: NA; j_gene: TRBJ2-2
CDR3aa: CASRTTYEQYF; CDR3nt: TGTGCCAGCAGGACGACCTACGAGCAGTACTTC; v_gene: TRBV6-6; d_gene: NA; abundance: once; j_gene: TRBJ2-7
CDR3aa: CASSRTSGYQETQYF; CDR3nt: TGTGCCAGCAGCCGGACTAGCGGGTACCAAGAGACCCAGTACTTC; v_gene: TRBV3-1/TRBV3-2; d_gene: TRBD2; abundance: NA; j_gene: TRBJ2-5
CDR3aa: CASSTWGRANQPQHF; CDR3nt: TGTGCCAGCAGTACCTGGGGTCGGGCTAATCAGCCCCAGCATTTT; v_gene: TRBV27; d_gene: NA; abundance: NA; j_gene: TRBJ1-5
CDR3aa: CASSPLARGNEQFF; CDR3nt: TGTGCCAGCTCACCACTCGCCAGGGGCAATGAGCAGTTCTTC; v_gene: TRBV18; d_gene: NA; abundance: NA; j_gene: TRBJ2-1
CDR3aa: CASSSRNYEQYF; CDR3nt: TGTGCCAGCAGTTCCAGGAACTACGAGCAGTACTTC; v_gene: TRBV6-6; d_gene: NA; abundance: few; j_gene: TRBJ2-7
CDR3aa: CASSLQEGGELFF; CDR3nt: TGCGCCAGCAGCTTACAGGAGGGAGGGGAGCTGTTTTTT; v_gene: TRBV5-1; d_gene: NA; abundance: NA; j_gene: TRBJ2-2
CDR3aa: CASSLRSGGHTDTQYF; CDR3nt: TGTGCCAGCAGCTTACGGTCGGGGGGGCACACAGATACGCAGTATTTT; v_gene: TRBV7-2; d_gene: TRBD2; abundance: NA; j_gene: TRBJ2-3
CDR3aa: CAISARTSGSNEQYF; CDR3nt: TGTGCCATCAGTGCTAGGACTAGCGGGAGTAACGAGCAGTACTTC; v_gene: TRBV10-3; d_gene: TRBD2; abundance: once; j_gene: TRBJ2-7
CDR3aa: CASSIGSGSETQYF; CDR3nt: TGTGCCAGTAGTATAGGGTCCGGGAGTGAGACCCAGTACTTC; v_gene: TRBV19; d_gene: NA; abundance: NA; j_gene: TRBJ2-5
CDR3aa: CASSQLSQGNEQFF; CDR3nt: TGCGCCAGCAGCCAACTAAGCCAGGGCAATGAGCAGTTCTTC; v_gene: TRBV4-3; d_gene: NA; abundance: NA; j_gene: TRBJ2-1
CDR3aa: CASSPGTSVGTDTQYF; CDR3nt: TGTGCCAGCAGCCCCGGGACTAGCGTTGGCACAGATACGCAGTATTTT; v_gene: TRBV5-4; d_gene: TRBD2; abundance: NA; j_gene: TRBJ2-3
CDR3aa: CASSYPSFRGTDTQYF; CDR3nt: TGTGCCAGCAGTTACCCAAGCTTTCGGGGCACAGATACGCAGTATTTT; v_gene: TRBV6-2/TRBV6-3; d_gene: NA; abundance: few; j_gene: TRBJ2-3
CDR3aa: CASSLSPGQIYEQYF; CDR3nt: TGTGCCAGCAGTTTGTCCCCGGGACAGATATACGAGCAGTACTTC; v_gene: TRBV6-2/TRBV6-3; d_gene: TRBD1; abundance: NA; j_gene: TRBJ2-7
CDR3aa: CASSLDSPPFLYGYTF; CDR3nt: TGTGCCAGCAGCTTAGACAGTCCCCCATTTTTATATGGCTACACCTTC; v_gene: TRBV7-8; d_gene: NA; abundance: NA; j_gene: TRBJ1-2
CDR3aa: CAIRPLRDREEWDTQYF; CDR3nt: TGTGCCATCCGACCGCTGAGGGACAGGGAGGAGTGGGATACGCAGTATTTT; v_gene: TRBV7-2; d_gene: TRBD1; abundance: NA; j_gene: TRBJ2-3
CDR3aa: CASSQTVNYGYTF; CDR3nt: TGTGCCAGCAGCCAAACAGTTAACTATGGCTACACCTTC; v_gene: TRBV3-1/TRBV3-2; d_gene: NA; abundance: NA; j_gene: TRBJ1-2
CDR3aa: CASSRLGHTVWKTQYF; CDR3nt: TGTGCCAGCAGCCGATTGGGACATACTGTTTGGAAGACCCAGTACTTC; v_gene: TRBV28; d_gene: NA; abundance: NA; j_gene: TRBJ2-5
CDR3aa: CASSPLAKNIQYF; CDR3nt: TGTGCCAGCAGTCCGCTAGCCAAAAACATTCAGTACTTC; v_gene: TRBV27; d_gene: NA; abundance: NA; j_gene: TRBJ2-4
CDR3aa: CASSEHGGGPRNEQFF; CDR3nt: TGTGCCAGCAGTGAACACGGGGGAGGGCCCAGGAATGAGCAGTTCTTC; v_gene: TRBV6-1; d_gene: TRBD2; abundance: NA; j_gene: TRBJ2-1
CDR3aa: CSGPGGNNQPQHF; CDR3nt: TGCAGCGGCCCCGGGGGGAACAATCAGCCCCAGCATTTT; v_gene: TRBV29-1; d_gene: NA; abundance: NA; j_gene: TRBJ1-5
CDR3aa: CASSLGGASYEQYF; CDR3nt: TGTGCCAGCAGCTTAGGGGGGGCCTCCTACGAGCAGTACTTC; v_gene: TRBV7-9; d_gene: NA; abundance: few; j_gene: TRBJ2-7
CDR3aa: CASAPGGTGYEQYF; CDR3nt: TGTGCTAGTGCTCCTGGAGGGACAGGCTACGAGCAGTACTTC; v_gene: TRBV12-5; d_gene: TRBD1; abundance: NA; j_gene: TRBJ2-7
CDR3aa: CATSRGLRQGSYNEQFF; CDR3nt: TGTGCCACCAGCAGAGGGCTCCGACAGGGGTCCTACAATGAGCAGTTCTTC; v_gene: TRBV15; d_gene: TRBD1; abundance: NA; j_gene: TRBJ2-1
CDR3aa: CASTTDRGLEQYF; CDR3nt: TGTGCCAGCACCACCGACAGGGGGCTCGAGCAGTACTTC; v_gene: TRBV11-2; d_gene: TRBD1; abundance: NA; j_gene: TRBJ2-7
CDR3aa: CAWSVLGSGANVLTF; CDR3nt: TGTGCCTGGAGTGTACTAGGCTCTGGGGCCAACGTCCTGACTTTC; v_gene: TRBV30; d_gene: NA; abundance: many; j_gene: TRBJ2-6
CDR3aa: CASSLGGPGQPQHF; CDR3nt: TGCGCCAGCAGCTTGGGAGGGCCGGGTCAGCCCCAGCATTTT; v_gene: TRBV5-1; d_gene: NA; abundance: NA; j_gene: TRBJ1-5
CDR3aa: CASSPYNQPQHF; CDR3nt: TGTGCCAGCTCACCATACAATCAGCCCCAGCATTTT; v_gene: TRBV18; d_gene: NA; abundance: NA; j_gene: TRBJ1-5
CDR3aa: CASSLRFGSGANVLTF; CDR3nt: TGTGCCAGCAGCTTGAGGTTCGGGTCTGGGGCCAACGTCCTGACTTTC; v_gene: TRBV5-5; d_gene: NA; abundance: NA; j_gene: TRBJ2-6
CDR3aa: CAWRGNSGRSVDTQYF; CDR3nt: TGTGCCTGGAGGGGGAATAGCGGGAGATCTGTAGATACGCAGTATTTT; v_gene: TRBV30; d_gene: TRBD2; abundance: NA; j_gene: TRBJ2-3
CDR3aa: CAITGTNEKLFF; CDR3nt: TGTGCCATCACAGGGACTAATGAAAAACTGTTTTTT; v_gene: TRBV10-3; d_gene: NA; abundance: few; j_gene: TRBJ1-4
CDR3aa: CASSLGGGNKNIQYF; CDR3nt: TGTGCCAGCAGCTTGGGGGGGGGTAACAAAAACATTCAGTACTTC; v_gene: TRBV5-8; d_gene: TRBD2; abundance: NA; j_gene: TRBJ2-4
CDR3aa: CASSFSTGGSSPLHF; CDR3nt: TGTGCCAGCAGTTTTTCGACAGGGGGAAGTTCACCCCTCCACTTT; v_gene: TRBV27; d_gene: TRBD1; abundance: few; j_gene: TRBJ1-6
CDR3aa: CATSEREDFRDTQYF; CDR3nt: TGTGCCACCAGCGAGCGGGAGGACTTCCGGGATACGCAGTATTTT; v_gene: TRBV24-1; d_gene: TRBD2; abundance: NA; j_gene: TRBJ2-3
CDR3aa: CASSLPGQGPLIYGYTF; CDR3nt: TGTGCCAGCAGCCTCCCGGGACAGGGCCCTTTAATCTATGGCTACACCTTC; v_gene: TRBV3-1/TRBV3-2; d_gene: TRBD1; abundance: few; j_gene: TRBJ1-2
CDR3aa: CASSSTGRGNQPQHF; CDR3nt: TGTGCCAGCAGTTCCACAGGGAGGGGCAATCAGCCCCAGCATTTT; v_gene: TRBV27; d_gene: NA; abundance: NA; j_gene: TRBJ1-5